Listed below are T cell receptor beta chains from one sample, sequenced in a study of human T cells and chemical hapten exposure. TCRdb ran MiXCR on the RACE reads and lists one entry per CDR3 protein. This table holds 95,000 to 150,000 distinct CDR3 sequences, about 13% found once. The material was whole blood, obtained in connection with sensitization to the hapten diphenylcyclopropenone (DPC). The source is a woman between 18 and 30 years old with alopecia areata. Some clones in this sample may be carry-over from other donors' samples. Each CDR3 is given with its conserved first and last residue. D genes are given only for firm matches. Clone size is stated in some rows and not others, as once, few, many or a class when expanded.

abundance	j_gene	v_gene	d_gene	CDR3nt	CDR3aa
few	TRBJ2-7	TRBV9	NA	TGTGCCAGCAGCCCCCTAGGCAGCCGGCCTAGCGAGCAGTACTTC	CASSPLGSRPSEQYF
few	TRBJ1-2	TRBV29-1	NA	TGCAGCGTTATTCCCGGGTATGGCTACACCTTC	CSVIPGYGYTF
NA	TRBJ2-6	TRBV4-3	NA	TGCGCCAGCAGCCAAGATATTCACTCTGGGGCCAACGTCCTGACTTTC	CASSQDIHSGANVLTF
few	TRBJ2-1	TRBV7-9	TRBD2	TGTGCCAGCAGCCGGACTAGCGGGGCTTTGGGTGAGCAGTTCTTC	CASSRTSGALGEQFF
NA	TRBJ1-2	TRBV29-1	NA	TGCAGCGTTGAACTAGTCAGCAACTATGGCTACACCTTC	CSVELVSNYGYTF
few	TRBJ2-2	TRBV7-9	NA	TGTGCCAGCAGCACCCGACGGGTCGGGGAGCTGTTTTTT	CASSTRRVGELFF
NA	TRBJ2-7	TRBV5-4	NA	TGTGCCAGCAGCTTGGGGGGTCAAGCCTACGAGCAGTACTTC	CASSLGGQAYEQYF
NA	TRBJ1-6	TRBV12-3/TRBV12-4	NA	TGTGCCAGCAGTATCGGACAGCTTTCACCCCTCCACTTT	CASSIGQLSPLHF
few	TRBJ2-5	TRBV3-1	NA	TGTGCCAGCAGCCAAGTACCTAACCTCCAAGAGACCCAGTACTTC	CASSQVPNLQETQYF
NA	TRBJ2-7	TRBV21-1	NA	TGTGCCAGCAGCAAAGCGCCAGCGGGGGACTCCTACGAGCAGTACTTC	CASSKAPAGDSYEQYF
NA	TRBJ2-7	TRBV6-2/TRBV6-3	NA	TGTGCCAGCACCAAACGGGTCGGGGCCTTAATGGACGAGCAGTACTTC	CASTKRVGALMDEQYF
many	TRBJ1-6	TRBV7-9	NA	TGTGCCAGCAGCCTATTTGGTTCACCCCTCCACTTT	CASSLFGSPLHF
few	TRBJ2-6	TRBV18	NA	TGTGCCAGCGCCCCCCGCGAATCTGGGGCCAACGTCCTGACTTTC	CASAPRESGANVLTF
many	TRBJ2-5	TRBV11-3	NA	TGTGCCAGCAGCTTAGTCCCCCACCGGACGGCGTCGATCGAGACCCAGTACTTC	CASSLVPHRTASIETQYF
NA	TRBJ2-5	TRBV29-1	NA	TGCAGCGTCGCCCCCAGGACAGTACAAGAGACCCAGTACTTC	CSVAPRTVQETQYF
once	TRBJ1-1	TRBV27	NA	TGTGCCAGCAGTTTGGGGCAGGGTTTCACTGAAGCTTTCTTT	CASSLGQGFTEAFF
NA	TRBJ1-3	TRBV11-3	TRBD1	TGTGCCAGCAGCCCAACAGGGGAGGCTGGAAACACCATATATTTT	CASSPTGEAGNTIYF
few	TRBJ2-7	TRBV20-1	NA	TGCAGTGCTAGAAGGAGTACCGAGCAGTACTTC	CSARRSTEQYF
NA	TRBJ1-5	TRBV20-1	NA	TGCAGTGCTAGAGTTGGGGGACCTCGGGGAACCTTCTATAGCAATCAGCCCCAGCATTTT	CSARVGGPRGTFYSNQPQHF
NA	TRBJ2-1	TRBV6-5	TRBD2	TGTGCCAGCAGCCGAGGGGCCGGGACTAGCCAAATCTTC	CASSRGAGTSQIF
NA	TRBJ2-1	TRBV7-9	NA	TGTGCCAGCACTCGCTCCGCGGGTATCTCCTACAATGAGCAGTTCTTC	CASTRSAGISYNEQFF
NA	TRBJ1-2	TRBV3-1	TRBD1	TGTGCCAGCAGCCAGAGAGGGGACAGAGGCTACACCTTC	CASSQRGDRGYTF
many	TRBJ1-2	TRBV13	TRBD1	TGTGCCAGCAGCCCGGACAGGAGGGGCTACACCTTC	CASSPDRRGYTF
many	TRBJ1-3	TRBV18	NA	TGTGCCAGCTCACCACCGAGGGCCCGGTACGGAAACACCATATATTTT	CASSPPRARYGNTIYF
once	TRBJ2-7	TRBV10-3	NA	TGTGCCATCAGTGAGTCGTCAGGACCCTACGAGCAGTACTTC	CAISESSGPYEQYF
NA	TRBJ1-4	TRBV4-3	NA	TGCGCCAGCAGCCAAGAGCCGGGGACTCTCTTGGAAAAACTGTTTTTT	CASSQEPGTLLEKLFF
NA	TRBJ2-3	TRBV11-2	NA	TGTGCCAGCAGCTTAGCGGGAGTGGGTAGCACAGATACGCAGTATTTT	CASSLAGVGSTDTQYF
many	TRBJ2-7	TRBV11-2	TRBD2	TGTGCCAGCACCAAAGGCGGGCTAGCGGGGACCTACGAGCAGTACTTC	CASTKGGLAGTYEQYF
many	TRBJ2-1	TRBV11-2	TRBD2	TGTGCCAGCAGCTTAGTGGCGGGGGGTTACAATGAGCAGTTCTTC	CASSLVAGGYNEQFF
many	TRBJ1-6	TRBV11-2	TRBD1	TGTGCCAGCAGCTCTAGACAGGGGGCAGGGTCCTATAATTCACCCCTCCACTTT	CASSSRQGAGSYNSPLHF
many	TRBJ2-7	TRBV29-1	NA	TGCAGCGTTGAAATGGGTCTAACGAAGCAGTACTTC	CSVEMGLTKQYF
many	TRBJ1-2	TRBV4-2	TRBD1	TGTGCCAGCAGCCAAGATAGGGGGCCCGCCTATGGCTACACCTTC	CASSQDRGPAYGYTF
NA	TRBJ2-5	TRBV4-1	TRBD2	TGCGCCAGCAGCCAAACGGGACTAGCTAGAGAGACCCAGTACTTC	CASSQTGLARETQYF
NA	TRBJ1-5	TRBV21-1	NA	TGTGCCAGCAGCAATTGCGGGGGTAAGAGGGGCAATCAGCCCCAGCATTTT	CASSNCGGKRGNQPQHF
many	TRBJ1-2	TRBV7-2	TRBD1	TGTGCCAGCGTACAGGGGCCCTCTAACTATGGCTACACCTTC	CASVQGPSNYGYTF
NA	TRBJ1-5	TRBV18	TRBD1	TGTGCCAGCTCAGGACAGGGCGCGGGAGGACAGCCCCAGCATTTT	CASSGQGAGGQPQHF
NA	TRBJ1-1	TRBV4-1	NA	TGCGCCAGCAGCCAAACAGGCACGAGGACTGAAGCTTTCTTT	CASSQTGTRTEAFF
few	TRBJ1-4	TRBV7-9	NA	TGTGCCAGCAGCTACGGCGTAACAGGGTCAACTAATGAAAAACTGTTTTTT	CASSYGVTGSTNEKLFF
NA	TRBJ1-1	TRBV18	NA	TGTGCCAGCTCAGTTGTCGGGGACACTGAAGCTTTCTTT	CASSVVGDTEAFF
few	TRBJ2-6	TRBV6-2/TRBV6-3	NA	TGTGCCAGCAGTTACGCACTCTCGGGGGTCTCTGGGGCCAACGTCCTGACTTTC	CASSYALSGVSGANVLTF
few	TRBJ2-7	TRBV30	NA	TGTGCCTGGACCCTAGGGGGATACTACGAGCAGTACTTC	CAWTLGGYYEQYF
NA	TRBJ1-2	TRBV5-1	TRBD1	TGCGCCAGCAGCGCACAGGGGGATGGCTACACCTTC	CASSAQGDGYTF
NA	TRBJ2-3	TRBV3-1	NA	TGTGCCAGCAGCGACCTCAGGGGTCATAAGGGCACAGATACGCAGTATTTT	CASSDLRGHKGTDTQYF
few	TRBJ1-2	TRBV20-1	NA	TGCAGTGCAACCAGTGGCTCAAACGGCTATGGCTACACCTTC	CSATSGSNGYGYTF
many	TRBJ1-1	TRBV7-2	NA	TGTGCCAGCAGCTTCAGACCTCCCCCGGACACCCCGGGAGCTTTCTTT	CASSFRPPPDTPGAFF